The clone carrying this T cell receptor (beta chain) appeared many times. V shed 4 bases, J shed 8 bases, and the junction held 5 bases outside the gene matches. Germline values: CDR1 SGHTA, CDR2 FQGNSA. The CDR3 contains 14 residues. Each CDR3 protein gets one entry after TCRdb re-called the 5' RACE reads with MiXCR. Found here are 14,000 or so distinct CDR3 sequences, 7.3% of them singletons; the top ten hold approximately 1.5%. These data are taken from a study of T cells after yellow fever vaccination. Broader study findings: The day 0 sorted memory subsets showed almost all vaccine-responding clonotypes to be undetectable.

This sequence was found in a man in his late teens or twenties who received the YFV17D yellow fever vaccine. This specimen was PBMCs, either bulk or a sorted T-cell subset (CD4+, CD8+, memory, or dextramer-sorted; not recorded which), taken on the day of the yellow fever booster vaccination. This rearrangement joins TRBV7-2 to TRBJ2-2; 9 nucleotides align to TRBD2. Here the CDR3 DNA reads TGTGCCAGCAGCTACGCTAGCGGGGCGGGGGAGCTGTTTTTT. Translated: CASSYASGAGELFF.